This passage covers 30 T cell receptor beta chains from one sample sequenced in a study of shared clonotypes between healthy human individuals (TCRdb year 2020). Library method: the immunoSEQ multiplex PCR assay. Entries here come from immuneACCESS through TCRdb and include only in-frame sequences with V and J called. Some clones fail to appear in such tables; in the studies checked, an unresolved V gene covers under half of the shortfall, and the cause of the remainder is unknown. The sample records 650,000 to 800,000 clones, about two thirds of which are singletons. The top ten clones comprise under 2% of the sample. The material sequenced was memory CD4+ T cells sorted from blood. The cell subset or site label on this specimen signifies: CD45RA-negative fraction. These receptors all come from a woman aged 25 to 39 in good health.

This clone was seen only a few times. The chain is built from TRBV5-1 and TRBJ1-4; tentative D call: TRBD1 (5 bases). Trimming left V 4 bases short and J 0 bases short, with 7 bases between. Germline CDR1 reads SGHRS; CDR2 reads YFSETQ. The CDR3 sequence is 14 residues long. CDR3 bases: TGCGCCAGCAGCACGACAGCAACTAATGAAAAACTGTTTTTT. Translation: CASSTTATNEKLFF.

In its sample, this clone was seen a few times. The gene calls are TRBV29-1 and TRBJ2-7; 7 nucleotides match TRBD1. Germline lookup yields CDR1 SQVTM and CDR2 ANQGSEA. After removal of 4 bases from V and 3 bases from J, the junction contained 3 bases not matched to a gene. CDR3 size: 12 residues. CDR3 region: CSVAQGFYEQYF. The CDR3 DNA reads TGCAGCGTTGCACAGGGGTTCTACGAGCAGTACTTC.

This clone was counted between two and nine times. J is TRBJ1-2 and V is TRBV5-6, with 7 bases that match TRBD1. The germline V gene encodes CDR1 SGHDT and CDR2 YYEEEE. The CDR3 sequence is 15 residues long. V was clipped by 3 bases and J by 8 bases; unmatched bases: 13. CDR3 nucleotides: TGTGCCAGCAGCTACCAGCACGACAGGGTAAGCGGCTACACCTTC. Protein sequence: CASSYQHDRVSGYTF.

CDR3 in DNA: TGCGCCAGCAGGAGTATGACAGGGGGTGAGCAGTTCTTC. Its translation: CASRSMTGGEQFF. This chain uses TRBV10-1 with TRBJ2-1, with 9 bases matching TRBD1. The junction had 6 bases not matched to a gene; V was cut back by 6 bases and J by 9 bases. Germline CDR1 reads WNHNN; CDR2 reads SYGVQD (reference sequence). The CDR3 runs 13 residues.

The chain has TRBV5-1 and TRBJ2-4; D gene ambiguous. CDR1 and CDR2 (germline): SGHRS, YFSETQ. CDR3 length: 14 residues. Trimming stripped 0 bases from V and 4 bases from J, with 8 bases between. In DNA, the CDR3 is TGCGCCAGCAGCTTGGGAACAGAAAAAAACATTCAGTACTTC. Residues: CASSLGTEKNIQYF.

The gene calls are TRBV19 and TRBJ2-7; TRBD1 agrees at 8 bases. The CDR3 contains 14 residues. Germline CDR1 is LNHDA and CDR2 is SQIVND (reference sequence). Trimming cost V 5 bases and J 3 bases; bases outside gene matches: 6. CDR3 amino acids: CASSGPQGVYEQYF. CDR3 nucleotide sequence: TGTGCCAGTAGTGGGCCACAGGGGGTCTACGAGCAGTACTTC.

The rearrangement uses TRBV7-3 and TRBJ2-3; 9 nucleotides agree with TRBD2. CDR1 SGHTA and CDR2 FQGTGA come from the germline V gene. V trimming: 1 base; J trimming: 6 bases; junction bases outside the gene matches: 5. The CDR3 is 15 residues long. As DNA, the CDR3 is TGTGCCAGCAGCTTAAATCGGGCGGGAGGGGATACGCAGTATTTT. This gives the protein CASSLNRAGGDTQYF.

The rearrangement joins TRBV11-3 to TRBJ2-2; D may match TRBD1 or TRBD2 (5 bases each). Germline lookup yields CDR1 SGHNT and CDR2 YENEEA. With 4 bases removed from V and 2 bases from J, the gap between germline ends came to 8 bases. CDR3 size: 14 residues. The CDR3 bases are TGTGCCAGCAGCTCTCGGGGCAACACCGGGGAGCTGTTTTTT. Its protein product is CASSSRGNTGELFF.

V gene TRBV5-1 combines with J gene TRBJ2-7; TRBD1 aligns across 10 bases. Trimming cost V 0 bases and J 7 bases; bases outside gene matches: 7. Germline V gene lookup returns CDR1 SGHRS and CDR2 YFSETQ. This CDR3 comprises 15 residues. The CDR3 DNA reads TGCGCCAGCAGCTTGGCCGGGACAGGGGCTCCGGAGCAGTACTTC. Protein sequence: CASSLAGTGAPEQYF.

This chain uses TRBV28 with TRBJ2-1; TRBD1 agrees at 8 bases. J was trimmed by 7 bases and V by 6 bases; bases with no gene match: 8. This CDR3 contains 14 residues. The germline V gene has CDR1 MDHEN and CDR2 SYDVKM. This CDR3 reads CASRKTGVGNEQFF. CDR3 sequence (DNA): TGTGCCAGCAGAAAGACAGGGGTTGGGAATGAGCAGTTCTTC.

The chain is built from TRBV28 and TRBJ1-2; no clear D gene. This CDR3 comprises 12 residues. The ends were cut back, 5 bases at V and 7 bases at J, with 11 bases in the middle. CDR1 MDHEN and CDR2 SYDVKM come from the germline V gene. The CDR3 here is CASSPVLVGYTF. The CDR3 DNA sequence: TGTGCCAGCAGTCCCGTACTTGTTGGCTACACCTTC.

The genes are TRBV10-3 and TRBJ2-5; 11 nucleotides align to TRBD2. Germline V gene sequence: CDR1 ENHRY, CDR2 SYGVKD. The V segment lost 4 bases and the J segment 3 bases; nucleotides outside the gene matches: 1. This CDR3 is built from 14 residues. CDR3 in amino acids: CAISVAGGEETQYF. The CDR3 bases are TGTGCCATCAGTGTAGCGGGAGGGGAAGAGACCCAGTACTTC.

This chain links TRBV5-1 with TRBJ1-3; TRBD1 is a possible D gene (6 bases). Trimming removed 2 bases at V and 0 bases at J, with 12 bases between. The CDR3 sequence is 16 residues long. Germline lookup yields CDR1 SGHRS and CDR2 YFSETQ. The CDR3, as DNA: TGCGCCAGCAGCTTACAGGGCGCCAACTCTGGAAACACCATATATTTT. Translated: CASSLQGANSGNTIYF. Based on the CDR3 plus reference TRBV5-1 and TRBJ1-3, the full variable domain is KAGVTQTPRYLIKTRGQQVTLSCSPISGHRSVSWYQQTPGQGLQFLFEYFSETQRNKGNFPGRFSGRQFSNSRSEMNVSTLELGDSALYLCASSLQGANSGNTIYFGEGSWLTVV.

The table lists this clone with a few counts. The chain carries TRBV30 and TRBJ1-5; weak D call: TRBD1 (6 bases). Germline V gene sequence: CDR1 GTSNPN, CDR2 SVGIG (reference sequence). The CDR3 loop spans 14 amino acids. The V end lost 0 bases, the J end lost 5 bases, and 11 bases lay between the germline ends. DNA of the CDR3: TGTGCCTGGAGTGTGGGGGCTTCGGATCAGCCCCAGCATTTT. Its translation: CAWSVGASDQPQHF.

The count of this clone is one. This sample also contains other DNA sequences that code for the same CDR3. This chain links TRBV2 with TRBJ2-1; D is possibly TRBD2 (6 bases). The germline gives CDR1 SNHLY, CDR2 FYNNEI. V was clipped by 7 bases and J by 3 bases, with 13 bases between them. The length of the CDR3 is 14 residues. Written as DNA, the CDR3 is TGTGCCAGCACCCGACTAGTTAGCTACAATGAGCAGTTCTTC. Amino acids: CASTRLVSYNEQFF.

The CDR3 loop reads CASSYTRVVETQYF. CDR3 coding DNA: TGTGCCAGCAGTTACACCAGGGTTGTGGAGACCCAGTACTTC. The chain joins TRBV6-5 to TRBJ2-5, with TRBD1 as a possible D gene (5 bases). The V gene lost 2 bases and the J gene lost 5 bases, with 12 bases spanning the gap. Germline V CDR1 and CDR2: MNHEY, SVGAGI. This CDR3 has 14 residues.

The V call is TRBV4-1, the J call TRBJ2-3; 7 nucleotides align to TRBD2. The germline CDR1 and CDR2 sequences are MGHRA and YSYEKL. This CDR3 is 17 amino acids long. With 1 base clipped from V and 1 base from J, the junction kept 8 bases outside the gene matches. The CDR3 DNA sequence: TGCGCCAGCAGCCAAGGCCACGGGGAGGGTGGCACAGATACGCAGTATTTT. It is translated as CASSQGHGEGGTDTQYF.

J is TRBJ2-1 and V is TRBV5-1, with 8 positions matching TRBD1. Germline values: CDR1 SGHRS, CDR2 YFSETQ. CDR3 length: 16 amino acids. After removal of 0 bases from V and 4 bases from J, the junction contained 6 bases not matched to a gene. The CDR3 loop reads CASSLAPGTGYNEQFF. CDR3 bases: TGCGCCAGCAGCTTGGCGCCGGGGACAGGTTACAATGAGCAGTTCTTC. The complete variable domain, with remaining parts taken from reference TRBV5-1 and TRBJ2-1, reads KAGVTQTPRYLIKTRGQQVTLSCSPISGHRSVSWYQQTPGQGLQFLFEYFSETQRNKGNFPGRFSGRQFSNSRSEMNVSTLELGDSALYLCASSLAPGTGYNEQFFGPGTRLTVL.

This clone was detected only a few times. The V and J genes are TRBV19 and TRBJ1-5, with D unclear. CDR1 and CDR2 from the germline V gene are LNHDA and SQIVND (reference sequence). This CDR3 comprises 15 residues. V was pared by 1 base and J by 6 bases, with 13 bases between. This CDR3 reads CASSIGGLIGQPQHF. The CDR3 DNA follows: TGTGCCAGTAGTATAGGCGGCCTGATCGGTCAGCCCCAGCATTTT. The variable domain in full, with the rest retrieved from reference TRBV19 and TRBJ1-5, is DGGITQSPKYLFRKEGQNVTLSCEQNLNHDAMYWYRQDPGQGLRLIYYSQIVNDFQKGDIAEGYSVSREKKESFPLTVTSAQKNPTAFYLCASSIGGLIGQPQHFGDGTRLSIL.

The chain employs TRBV7-9 and TRBJ2-3; the D gene is possibly TRBD2 (5 bases). Between the trimmed V and J ends, which lost 4 bases and 1 base, there was a span of 12 bases. Germline V gene data show CDR1 as SEHNR and CDR2 as FQNEAQ (reference sequence). The CDR3 covers 15 residues. This CDR3 reads CASSSSGVGTDTQYF. CDR3 sequence (DNA): TGTGCCAGCAGCTCGTCCGGGGTCGGCACAGATACGCAGTATTTT.

This sequence joins TRBV25-1 and TRBJ2-3; TRBD2 agrees at 8 bases. This CDR3 has 18 amino acids. Germline V gene data show CDR1 as MGHDK and CDR2 as SYGVNS. The trim removed 4 bases at V and 2 bases at J, leaving 14 bases unmatched. The CDR3 DNA follows: TGTGCCAGCAGTGTACTAGCGGAGGGCCTCAAATCCACAGATACGCAGTATTTT. Its protein product is CASSVLAEGLKSTDTQYF.

This clone was counted only a few times. The chain couples TRBV19 to TRBJ2-7, with D perhaps assigned TRBD1 or TRBD2 (5 bases each). The CDR3 totals 14 residues. Germline CDR1 and CDR2: LNHDA and SQIVND (reference sequence). V was cut by 4 bases and J by 0 bases, with 10 bases left in between. Written as DNA, the CDR3 is TGTGCCAGTAGTACGGGACCTTACTCCTACGAGCAGTACTTC. Translation: CASSTGPYSYEQYF.

This rearrangement joins TRBV28 to TRBJ1-5; 8 bases align to TRBD1. CDR1 is MDHEN, CDR2 SYDVKM, per germline. After removal of 4 bases from V and 7 bases from J, the junction contained 6 bases not matched to a gene. The CDR3 covers 14 residues. CDR3 sequence (DNA): TGTGCCAGCAGTTCCGGACAGGGCGGACAGCCCCAGCATTTT. Encoded protein: CASSSGQGGQPQHF.

This sequence joins TRBV19 and TRBJ2-3; 7 nucleotides align to TRBD2. Per germline, CDR1 LNHDA and CDR2 SQIVND (reference sequence). V lost 6 bases and J lost 4; bases outside the gene matches: 10. The CDR3 consists of 15 residues. The CDR3 DNA reads TGTGCCAGTAGACCGGGTGCTAGCGGATCAGATACGCAGTATTTT. Its protein product is CASRPGASGSDTQYF.

The V call is TRBV5-1, the J call TRBJ1-3, with 7 nucleotides matching TRBD1. CDR3 size: 17 residues. V dropped 3 bases and J dropped 0; count of bases not matched to a gene: 9. CDR1 SGHRS and CDR2 YFSETQ come from the germline V gene. The CDR3 region has the DNA TGCGCCAGCAGCTCCGGGACAGAGATTTACTCTGGAAACACCATATATTTT. Protein sequence: CASSSGTEIYSGNTIYF.

This chain connects TRBV5-4 to TRBJ2-1, with TRBD2 matching over 8 bases. The CDR3 is 14 amino acids. V lost 4 bases, J lost 7 bases, and 7 bases stayed unmatched. Germline CDR1 is SGHNT and CDR2 is YYREEE (reference sequence). The CDR3 protein is CASSGPGLGNEQFF. CDR3 nucleotides: TGTGCCAGCAGCGGTCCGGGACTAGGGAATGAGCAGTTCTTC.

Only a few counts were recorded for this clone. This rearrangement joins TRBV7-9 to TRBJ2-6; no clear D gene. In germline, CDR1 is SEHNR, CDR2 FQNEAQ (reference sequence). Trimming cost V 5 bases and J 4 bases, with 12 bases left between them. The CDR3 covers 15 residues. As DNA, the CDR3 is TGTGCCAGCAGCCTCCGGCAGACCGGGGCCAACGTCCTGACTTTC. Translation gives CASSLRQTGANVLTF.

The chain is built from TRBV27 and TRBJ2-1; 7 nucleotides match TRBD1. The CDR3 length is 17 residues. The germline gives CDR1 MNHEY, CDR2 SMNVEV (reference sequence). The junction had 20 bases not matched to a gene; V was cut back by 6 bases and J by 9 bases. CDR3 amino acids: CASRYGGGQAKTREQFF. CDR3 sequence (DNA): TGTGCCAGCAGATACGGTGGCGGACAGGCCAAGACCCGTGAGCAGTTCTTC.

The chain employs TRBV28 and TRBJ1-2, with TRBD1 matching over 8 bases. From germline, CDR1 is MDHEN and CDR2 SYDVKM. With V trimmed by 6 bases and J by 7 bases, 10 bases remained unmatched. There are 14 residues in the CDR3. The CDR3 region has the DNA TGTGCCAGCAGGGTTGGACAGGGTTGGTCTGGCTACACCTTC. Amino acids: CASRVGQGWSGYTF.

This chain uses TRBV27 with TRBJ2-7, with 13 nucleotides matching TRBD2. The CDR3 runs to 14 residues. The germline CDR1 and CDR2 sequences are MNHEY and SMNVEV (reference sequence). Trimming at V came to 5 bases and at J to 7 bases, leaving 5 bases not matched to a gene. The CDR3 reads CASSLLAGGGEQYF. CDR3 coding DNA: TGTGCCAGCAGTCTACTAGCGGGAGGGGGGGAGCAGTACTTC.